This is a list of T cell receptor beta chains from one sample in a study of shared clonotypes between healthy human individuals. Sequencing used immunoSEQ multiplex PCR; TCRdb keeps in-frame clones, though not all of them. The sample has millions of clones; just over 90% are singletons. Sequenced material: naive CD4+ T cells sorted from blood. All receptors come from a man between 18 and 35 years old in good health. The CDR3 runs from the conserved cysteine through the conserved F or W. The D gene is left open where the match is weak. Clone size is given for some rows only: seen once, a few or many times, or a class if the clone is expanded.

V gene	J gene	D gene	clone size	CDR3 protein	CDR3 DNA
TRBV11-2	TRBJ1-6	.	.	CASSLEGERNSPLHF	TGTGCCAGCAGCTTAGAAGGGGAAAGGAATTCACCCCTCCACTTT
TRBV19	TRBJ2-2	.	.	CASSLNPSGRFANTGELFF	TGTGCCAGTAGTTTAAACCCCTCAGGGAGATTCGCGAACACCGGGGAGCTGTTTTTT
TRBV7-2	TRBJ2-2	TRBD1	once	CASSSFLDRATGELFF	TGTGCCAGCAGCTCCTTCCTGGACAGGGCGACCGGGGAGCTGTTTTTT
TRBV5-1	TRBJ2-5	TRBD2	.	CASSLGLAGGPGETQYF	TGCGCCAGCAGCTTGGGACTAGCGGGGGGGCCGGGAGAGACCCAGTACTTC
TRBV18	TRBJ2-7	.	.	CASSPPEQYEQYF	TGTGCCAGCTCACCACCTGAACAGTACGAGCAGTACTTC
TRBV6-1	TRBJ1-5	.	.	CASSDNYSNQPQHF	TGTGCCAGCAGTGACAACTATAGCAATCAGCCCCAGCATTTT
TRBV19	TRBJ1-6	.	few	CASNEGGLSSPLHF	TGTGCCTCAAACGAGGGGGGGCTGAGTTCACCCCTCCACTTT
TRBV5-1	TRBJ2-7	.	.	CASSLMSGEQYF	TGCGCCAGCAGCTTAATGTCGGGCGAGCAGTACTTC
TRBV6-5	TRBJ1-1	.	.	CASSRQLNTEAFF	TGTGCCAGCAGCAGGCAGTTGAACACTGAAGCTTTCTTT
TRBV9	TRBJ1-4	TRBD1	.	CASSPRDRDNEKLFF	TGTGCCAGCAGCCCCCGGGACAGGGATAACGAAAAACTGTTTTTT
TRBV5-4	TRBJ1-1	.	.	CASSLYQGNTEAFF	TGTGCCAGCAGCTTGTATCAGGGGAACACTGAAGCTTTCTTT